Listed below are T cell receptor beta chains from one sample, sequenced in a study of regulatory T cells in long-lasting Graves disease. TCRdb re-called the multiplex PCR reads with MiXCR, one entry per CDR3 protein. The repertoire has about 430,000 distinct CDR3 sequences, roughly 21% of them found once; the top ten carry around an eighth. The material sequenced was peripheral blood mononuclear cells (PBMCs), taken when the disease was refractory, from a patient treated with antithyroid drugs. The receptors shown here come from a female donor with Graves disease. Each CDR3 is given with its conserved first and last residue. The order of the fields is J gene, clone size, V gene, D gene, CDR3 DNA, CDR3 protein. A D gene is named only where the DNA matches it firmly. Some rows have no size entry. The others give once, few or many, or a class for an expanded clone.

>TRBJ2-7|few|TRBV11-2|TRBD2
TGTGCCAGCAGCTTAGCCGGCGGGAGCCAGCAGTACTTC
CASSLAGGSQQYF
>TRBJ2-7|few|TRBV7-9|-
TGTGCCAGCAGCTTAGTCGTGGGCTCAGGCGAGCAGTACTTC
CASSLVVGSGEQYF
>TRBJ2-7|many|TRBV3-1|TRBD1
TGTGCCAGCAGCCAATTGGGACAGTCCTACGAGCAGTACTTC
CASSQLGQSYEQYF
>TRBJ1-5|-|TRBV6-5|-
TGTGCCAGCAGTTACCGCCTGGACACATCTCTGGGGTTT
CASSYRLDTSLGF
>TRBJ2-7|-|TRBV30|-
TGTGCCTGGGGGACGGGGGTCTACGAGCAGTACTTC
CAWGTGVYEQYF
>TRBJ2-2|many|TRBV2|-
TGTGCCAGCAGTGAAAGGACAGTCGGGCAGACTTTCGGGGAGCTGTTTTTT
CASSERTVGQTFGELFF
>TRBJ2-4|-|TRBV7-9|TRBD1
TGTGCCAGCAGCCTGGGGGATTACAGGGGGCTGGCCAAAAACATTCAGTACTTC
CASSLGDYRGLAKNIQYF
>TRBJ1-1|-|TRBV7-9|-
TGTGCCAGCAGCCCCCCAGGGACGGCTGAAGCTTTCTTT
CASSPPGTAEAFF
>TRBJ1-1|many|TRBV28|-
TGTGCCAGCACCTGGGGCAGAAGAACTGAAGCTTTCTTT
CASTWGRRTEAFF
>TRBJ1-5|once|TRBV5-5|TRBD1
TGTACCAGCACCACCTCCGGGACAGACAATCAGCCCCAGCATTTT
CTSTTSGTDNQPQHF
>TRBJ1-3|few|TRBV6-1|TRBD1
TGTGCCAGCAGTGTAGGGACAGCATTTGGAAACACCATATATTTT
CASSVGTAFGNTIYF
>TRBJ2-5|-|TRBV5-1|-
TGCGCCAGCAGCGATCGTGCCGGGTCCGGGACCCAGTACTTC
CASSDRAGSGTQYF
>TRBJ2-6|-|TRBV30|-
TGTGCCTGGATTGAATCGACAGGTCTCTCTGGGGCCAACGTCCTGACTTTC
CAWIESTGLSGANVLTF
>TRBJ2-2|many|TRBV29-1|-
TGCAGCGTTGAGGCCGGGTCAATCACCGGGGAGCTGTTTTTT
CSVEAGSITGELFF
>TRBJ2-6|many|TRBV6-5|-
TGTGCCAGCAGTTGGATTACTGGGGCCAACGTCCTGACTTTC
CASSWITGANVLTF
>TRBJ2-7|many|TRBV29-1|-
TGCAGCGTTGAGAGGATGGCAGGCTCCTACGAGCAGTACTTC
CSVERMAGSYEQYF
>TRBJ2-1|-|TRBV3-1|-
TGTGCCAGCAGCCAAGACCGCAGGGGTAATCAGTTCTTC
CASSQDRRGNQFF
>TRBJ1-1|-|TRBV7-4|TRBD1
TGTGCCAGCAGCCGAATCGGGACAGGGGCTACTGAAGCTTTCTTT
CASSRIGTGATEAFF
>TRBJ1-1|-|TRBV7-7|-
TGTGCTCCCTTACGGAAGAACACTGAAGCTTTCTTT
CAPLRKNTEAFF
>TRBJ2-3|-|TRBV7-3|TRBD2
TGTGCCAGCAGCTACAGCGGGAGTAGCGCAGATACGCAGTATTTT
CASSYSGSSADTQYF
>TRBJ2-7|many|TRBV11-2|TRBD1
TGTGCCAGCAGCGCGATCCGACAGGGGGCAATCGAGCAGTACTTC
CASSAIRQGAIEQYF
>TRBJ1-4|many|TRBV2|-
TGTGCCAGCAGTAGGTCGACAGAAATTCTCCCCACTAATGAAAAACTGTTTTTT
CASSRSTEILPTNEKLFF
>TRBJ2-6|few|TRBV30|-
TGTGCCTGTGCCGGGGGTGGCAACGTCCTGACTTTC
CACAGGGNVLTF
>TRBJ2-5|many|TRBV7-8|-
TGTGCCAGCAGCTTAGCAAGGGGCAGGACACCGTACCAAGAGACCCAGTACTTC
CASSLARGRTPYQETQYF
>TRBJ1-2|many|TRBV12-3/TRBV12-4|-
TGTGCCAGCGTAGCAGGAGCTAACTATGGCTACACCTTC
CASVAGANYGYTF
>TRBJ1-4|many|TRBV28|-
TGTGCCAGCAGTTTAACGGGTCCTAATGAAAAACTGTTTTTT
CASSLTGPNEKLFF
>TRBJ2-3|-|TRBV28|-
TGTGCCAGCAGTTTAGCGACAGGGAGGACAGATACGCAGTATTTT
CASSLATGRTDTQYF
>TRBJ2-7|many|TRBV27|TRBD2
TGTGCCAGCCGGGCGGGAGGAGGGGTAGGCTACGAGCAGTACTTC
CASRAGGGVGYEQYF
>TRBJ2-2|-|TRBV6-2/TRBV6-3|TRBD1
TGTGCCAGCACGGGACAGAGTTACGGGGAGCTGTTTTTT
CASTGQSYGELFF
>TRBJ2-5|many|TRBV7-9|-
TGTGCCGTCCCGGTGCTACAAGAGACCCAGTACTTC
CAVPVLQETQYF
>TRBJ2-4|-|TRBV5-4|-
TGTGCCAGCAGCCCACAGGGAAAGGTTCAGTACTTC
CASSPQGKVQYF
>TRBJ2-7|many|TRBV6-1|TRBD2
TGTGCCAGCAGTAAGGGCGGGAGCGGGAACGAGCAGTACTTC
CASSKGGSGNEQYF
>TRBJ1-1|many|TRBV7-9|-
TGTGCCAGCAGCTCAGGGGTGGGGATGAACACTGAAGCTTTCTTT
CASSSGVGMNTEAFF
>TRBJ2-7|-|TRBV20-1|TRBD2
TGCAGTGCTAGGAGCGGGAGGTGGTACGAGCAGTACTTC
CSARSGRWYEQYF
>TRBJ2-3|few|TRBV29-1|-
TGCAGCGTTTTCGGGGCGGAGCAGGCGCAGTATTTT
CSVFGAEQAQYF
>TRBJ2-3|-|TRBV14|-
TGTGCCAGCAGCCAAGCGGCTAGCTCAGACACAGATACGCAGTATTTT
CASSQAASSDTDTQYF
>TRBJ2-1|few|TRBV11-1|TRBD2
TGTGCCAGCAGCTTAGAGTTGGGACTAGCGGGAGTGAGAAATGAGCAGTTCTTC
CASSLELGLAGVRNEQFF
>TRBJ1-6|-|TRBV28|TRBD1
TGTGCCAGCAGTTCCCGGGACAGGGGTGACCAGCCCCTCCACTTT
CASSSRDRGDQPLHF
>TRBJ2-5|many|TRBV28|-
TGTGCCAGCAGTCCCCTCGCAAACGTACAGACCCAGTACTTC
CASSPLANVQTQYF
>TRBJ1-5|many|TRBV27|TRBD1
TGTGCCAGCAGTGGGGACAGATCCCATCAGCCCCAGCATTTT
CASSGDRSHQPQHF
>TRBJ1-1|once|TRBV4-2|-
TGTGCCACCGGGAGGGACGGTTGGGGAAATGAAGCTTTCTTT
CATGRDGWGNEAFF
>TRBJ2-5|-|TRBV5-1|-
TGCGCCAGCAGCTTGGGGTTCCAGTCAGGGCTGGAAGAGACCCAGTACTTC
CASSLGFQSGLEETQYF
>TRBJ1-3|few|TRBV3-1|-
TGTGCCAGCAGCCAGGCCGACGCCTCTGGAAACACCATATATTTT
CASSQADASGNTIYF
>TRBJ2-5|many|TRBV2|-
TGTGCCAGCAGTGTTGGGAGAGGGGGGTCACAAGAGACCCAGTACTTC
CASSVGRGGSQETQYF
>TRBJ1-5|many|TRBV28|-
TGTGCCAGCAGTCAGGATATTATAAGCAATCAGCCCCAGCATTTT
CASSQDIISNQPQHF
>TRBJ2-1|-|TRBV28|-
TGTGCCAGCAGTTTGTCAACCCTTCGGACAGTACACAATGAGCAGTTCTTC
CASSLSTLRTVHNEQFF
>TRBJ2-7|-|TRBV7-2|TRBD2
TGTGCCAGCAGCCCACACGTGACTAGCGGGAGGATCTACGAGCAGTACTTC
CASSPHVTSGRIYEQYF
>TRBJ2-7|few|TRBV28|-
TGTGCCAGCAGTAGTTCCGGTACGGACGAGCAGTACTTC
CASSSSGTDEQYF
>TRBJ2-5|-|TRBV7-9|TRBD2
TGTGCCAGCAGCTTGGTGTTTCCAGCGGGAGGGGAGACCCAGTACTTC
CASSLVFPAGGETQYF
>TRBJ1-5|few|TRBV19|-
TGTGCCAGTAGTATAGCAGAACGCAATCAGCCCCAGCATTTT
CASSIAERNQPQHF
>TRBJ2-3|-|TRBV27|TRBD2
TGTGCCAGCAAGGAGCGGGAGGTGACAGATACGCAGTATTTT
CASKEREVTDTQYF
>TRBJ1-1|-|TRBV5-1|-
TGCGCCAGCAGCTTGGCCAATGGGAACACTGAAGCTTTCTTT
CASSLANGNTEAFF
>TRBJ1-5|-|TRBV5-1|-
TGCGCCAGCAGCTTGGGGCGGGGACCTAATCAGCCCCAGCATTTT
CASSLGRGPNQPQHF
>TRBJ1-5|-|TRBV5-5|-
TGTGCCAGCAGCTTTAATTATGATCAGCCCCAGCATTTT
CASSFNYDQPQHF
>TRBJ2-1|-|TRBV7-2|-
TGTGCCAGCAGCTCTACAGCACGCGCCTACAATGAGCAGTTCTTC
CASSSTARAYNEQFF
>TRBJ2-7|many|TRBV7-8|TRBD2
TGTGCCAGCAGCTCCCGAGCGGGAGTAGCCTACGAGCAGTACTTC
CASSSRAGVAYEQYF
>TRBJ1-4|many|TRBV13|-
TGTGCCAGCAGGGCGGTGGGGTTTGGAGAAAAACTGTTTTTT
CASRAVGFGEKLFF